The source of this TCR beta chain is a study of blood T cell repertoires in COVID-19. As handled by the study authors: Nucleated cell number was recorded as an estimate derived from reference gene primer amplification. The data were produced by immunoSEQ multiplex PCR, yet TCRdb's version contains in-frame clones alone and is incomplete. That table is the source of V, J and clone size, and D and trimming were worked out from the DNA. This sample has about 320,000 clones, with 85% found just once. The sample holds one count of this clone. This CDR3 is built from 13 residues. V was clipped by 5 bases and J by 0 bases, with 7 bases between them. CDR1 and CDR2 (germline): LNHDA, SQIVND (reference sequence).

Sequenced sample: PBMCs or T cells enriched from blood (not recorded which). The chain carries TRBV19 and TRBJ1-1; no definite D call. The source of this sequence is a woman aged 25 to 39 who had been exposed to COVID-19. The CDR3 sequence is CASSVAVNTEAFF. CDR3 in DNA: TGTGCCAGTAGTGTCGCAGTGAACACTGAAGCTTTCTTT. The complete variable domain, with remaining parts taken from reference TRBV19 and TRBJ1-1, reads DGGITQSPKYLFRKEGQNVTLSCEQNLNHDAMYWYRQDPGQGLRLIYYSQIVNDFQKGDIAEGYSVSREKKESFPLTVTSAQKNPTAFYLCASSVAVNTEAFFGQGTRLTVV.